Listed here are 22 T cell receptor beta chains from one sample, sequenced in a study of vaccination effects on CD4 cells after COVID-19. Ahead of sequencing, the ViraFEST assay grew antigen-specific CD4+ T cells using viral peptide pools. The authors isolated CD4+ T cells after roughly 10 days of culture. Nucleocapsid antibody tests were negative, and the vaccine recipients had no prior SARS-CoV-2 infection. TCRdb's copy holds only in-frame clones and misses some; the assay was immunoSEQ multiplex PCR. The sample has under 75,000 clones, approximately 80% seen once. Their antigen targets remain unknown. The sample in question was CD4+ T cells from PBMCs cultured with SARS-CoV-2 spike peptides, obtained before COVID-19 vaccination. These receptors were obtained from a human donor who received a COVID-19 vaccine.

CDR3 DNA: TGTGCCAGCAGTTACGAGGGGGGGCCCCCGAAAGGCGAGCAGTACGTC. It yields the protein CASSYEGGPPKGEQYV. This sequence joins TRBV6-2 or TRBV6-3 and TRBJ2-7; perhaps TRBD2 as D (7 bases). Germline CDR1 is MNHEY and CDR2 is SVGEGT. The CDR3 has 16 residues. The germline V and J ends were trimmed by 2 bases and 6 bases, with 20 bases remaining between them.

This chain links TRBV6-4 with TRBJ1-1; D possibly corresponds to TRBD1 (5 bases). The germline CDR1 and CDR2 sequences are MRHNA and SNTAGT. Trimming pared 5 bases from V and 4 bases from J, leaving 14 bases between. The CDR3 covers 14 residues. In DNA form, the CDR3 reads TGTGCCAGCAGTAAAAGCTCAGACAGCACTGAAGCTTTCTTT. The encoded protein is CASSKSSDSTEAFF.

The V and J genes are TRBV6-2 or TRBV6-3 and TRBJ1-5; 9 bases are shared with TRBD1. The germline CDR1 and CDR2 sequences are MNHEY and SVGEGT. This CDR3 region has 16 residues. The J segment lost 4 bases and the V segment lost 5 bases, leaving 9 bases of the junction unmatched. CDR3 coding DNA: TGTGCCAGCAGTACCCCCGGGACAGGGCCTAATCAGCCCCAGCATTTT. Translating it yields CASSTPGTGPNQPQHF.

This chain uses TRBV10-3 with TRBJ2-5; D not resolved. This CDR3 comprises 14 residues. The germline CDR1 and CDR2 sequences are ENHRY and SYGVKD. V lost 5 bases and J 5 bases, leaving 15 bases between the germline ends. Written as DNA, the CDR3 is TGTGCCATCAGTACCCACGATGGCAGGGAGACCCAGTACTTC. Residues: CAISTHDGRETQYF.

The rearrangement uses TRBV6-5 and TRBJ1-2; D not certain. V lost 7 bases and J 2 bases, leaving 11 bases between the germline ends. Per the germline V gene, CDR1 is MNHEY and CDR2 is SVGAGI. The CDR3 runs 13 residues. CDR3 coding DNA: TGTGCCAGCACTAGAGAGATAAACTATGGCTACACCTTC. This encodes CASTREINYGYTF.

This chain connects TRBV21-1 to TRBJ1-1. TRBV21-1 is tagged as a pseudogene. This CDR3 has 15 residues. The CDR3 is CASSKDSYHYTEAFF. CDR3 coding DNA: TGTGCCAGCAGCAAAGATTCATACCATTACACTGAAGCTTTCTTT.

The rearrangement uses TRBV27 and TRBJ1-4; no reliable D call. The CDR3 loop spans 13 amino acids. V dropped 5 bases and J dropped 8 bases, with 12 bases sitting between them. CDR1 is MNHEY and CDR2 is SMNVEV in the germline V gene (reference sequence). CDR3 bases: TGTGCCAGCAGTACCAGCGAAGGGGAAAAACTGTTTTTT. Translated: CASSTSEGEKLFF.

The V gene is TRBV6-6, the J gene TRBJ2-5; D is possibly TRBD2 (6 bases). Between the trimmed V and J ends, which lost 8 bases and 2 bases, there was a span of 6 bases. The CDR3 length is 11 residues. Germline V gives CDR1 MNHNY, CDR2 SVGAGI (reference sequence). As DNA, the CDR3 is TGTGCCAGCGGGGGGCAAGAGACCCAGTACTTC. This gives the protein CASGGQETQYF.

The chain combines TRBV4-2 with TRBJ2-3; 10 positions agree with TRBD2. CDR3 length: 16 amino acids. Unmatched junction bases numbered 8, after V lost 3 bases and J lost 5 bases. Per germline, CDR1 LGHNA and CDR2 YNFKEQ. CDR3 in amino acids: CASSQERGGWGDTQYF. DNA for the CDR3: TGTGCCAGCAGCCAGGAGCGGGGGGGCTGGGGAGATACGCAGTATTTT.

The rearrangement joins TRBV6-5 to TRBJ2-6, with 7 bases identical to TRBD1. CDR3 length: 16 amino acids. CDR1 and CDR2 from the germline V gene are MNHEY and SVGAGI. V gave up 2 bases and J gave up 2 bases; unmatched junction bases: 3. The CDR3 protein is CASSYQTGTGANVLTF. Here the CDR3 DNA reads TGTGCCAGCAGTTACCAGACAGGGACTGGGGCCAACGTCCTGACTTTC.

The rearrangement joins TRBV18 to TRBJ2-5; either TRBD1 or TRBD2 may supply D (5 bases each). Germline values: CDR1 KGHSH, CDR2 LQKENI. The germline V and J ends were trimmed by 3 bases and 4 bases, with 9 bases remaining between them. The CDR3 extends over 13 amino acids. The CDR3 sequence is CASSPGASETQYF. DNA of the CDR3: TGTGCCAGCTCACCCGGGGCGTCAGAGACCCAGTACTTC.

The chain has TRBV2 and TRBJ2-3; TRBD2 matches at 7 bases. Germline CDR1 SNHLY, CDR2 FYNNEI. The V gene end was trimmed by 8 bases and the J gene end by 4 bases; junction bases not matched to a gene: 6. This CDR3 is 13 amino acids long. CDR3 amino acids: CASSGRGPDTQYF. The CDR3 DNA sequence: TGTGCCAGCTCAGGGAGGGGACCAGATACGCAGTATTTT.

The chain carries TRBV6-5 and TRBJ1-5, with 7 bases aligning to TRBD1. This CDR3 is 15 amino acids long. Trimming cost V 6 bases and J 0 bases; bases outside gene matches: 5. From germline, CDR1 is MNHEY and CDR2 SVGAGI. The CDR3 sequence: CASSRTGDSNQPQHF. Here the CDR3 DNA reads TGTGCCAGCAGCCGGACAGGAGATAGCAATCAGCCCCAGCATTTT.

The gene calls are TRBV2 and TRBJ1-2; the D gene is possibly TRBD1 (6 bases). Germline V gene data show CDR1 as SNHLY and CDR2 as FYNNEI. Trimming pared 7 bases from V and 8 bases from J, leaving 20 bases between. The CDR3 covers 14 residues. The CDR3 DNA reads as TGTGCCAGCACCCGCGCTGCGACAGGCTCGGGCTACACCTTC. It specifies CASTRAATGSGYTF.

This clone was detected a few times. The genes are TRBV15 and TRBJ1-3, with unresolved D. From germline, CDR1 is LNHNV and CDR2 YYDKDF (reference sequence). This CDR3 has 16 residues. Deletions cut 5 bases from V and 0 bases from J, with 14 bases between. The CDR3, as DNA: TGTGCCACCAGCCAAGAGGTGACGAACTCTGGAAACACCATATATTTT. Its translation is CATSQEVTNSGNTIYF.

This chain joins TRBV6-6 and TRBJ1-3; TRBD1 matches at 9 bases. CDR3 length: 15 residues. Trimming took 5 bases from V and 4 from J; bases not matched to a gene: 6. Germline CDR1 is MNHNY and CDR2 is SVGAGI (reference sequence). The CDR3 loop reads CASSLQGAGGNTIYF. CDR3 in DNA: TGTGCCAGCAGTCTACAGGGGGCGGGAGGAAACACCATATATTTT.

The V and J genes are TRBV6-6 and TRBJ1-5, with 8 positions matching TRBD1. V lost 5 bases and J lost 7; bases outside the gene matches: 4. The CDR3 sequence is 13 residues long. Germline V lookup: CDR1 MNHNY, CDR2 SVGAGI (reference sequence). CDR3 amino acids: CASSGQGYQPQHF. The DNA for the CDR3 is TGTGCCAGCAGTGGACAGGGCTACCAGCCCCAGCATTTT.

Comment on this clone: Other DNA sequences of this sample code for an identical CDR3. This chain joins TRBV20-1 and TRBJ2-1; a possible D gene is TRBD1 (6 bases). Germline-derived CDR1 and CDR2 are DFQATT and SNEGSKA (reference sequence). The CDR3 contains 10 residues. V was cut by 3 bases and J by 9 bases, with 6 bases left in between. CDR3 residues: CSASRGEQFF. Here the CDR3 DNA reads TGCAGTGCTAGCAGGGGTGAGCAGTTCTTC.

CDR3 nucleotide sequence: TGTGCCAGCGGAGGGTTGTTCACTGAAGCTTTCTTT. It yields the protein CASGGLFTEAFF. This rearrangement joins TRBV2 to TRBJ1-1; the D is unclear. The ends were cut back, 8 bases at V and 4 bases at J, with 11 bases in the middle. The germline gives CDR1 SNHLY, CDR2 FYNNEI. The CDR3 has 12 residues.

The CDR3 DNA reads as TGCGCCAGCAGAGAGATTGGATCCACAGATACGCAGTATTTT. Translating gives CASREIGSTDTQYF. The V call is TRBV10-2, the J call TRBJ2-3; D is unclear. The germline V gene encodes CDR1 WSHSY and CDR2 SAAADI. V was shortened by 6 bases and J by 2 bases, with 12 bases between the two germline ends. The CDR3 extends over 14 amino acids.

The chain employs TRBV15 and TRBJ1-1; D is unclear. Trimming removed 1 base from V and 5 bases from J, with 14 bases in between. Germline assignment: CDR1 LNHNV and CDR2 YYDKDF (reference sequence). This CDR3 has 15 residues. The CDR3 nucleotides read TGTGCCACCAGCAGAGGTGGTTATGGGATGACTGAAGCTTTCTTT. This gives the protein CATSRGGYGMTEAFF.

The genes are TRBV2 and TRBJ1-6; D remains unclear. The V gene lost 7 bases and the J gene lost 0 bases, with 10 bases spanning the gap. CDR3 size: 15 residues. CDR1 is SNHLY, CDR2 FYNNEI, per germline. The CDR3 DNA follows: TGTGCCAGCAAAGCGACGAGCTCCTATAATTCACCCCTCCACTTT. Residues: CASKATSSYNSPLHF. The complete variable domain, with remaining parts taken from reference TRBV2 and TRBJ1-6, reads EPEVTQTPSHQVTQMGQEVILRCVPISNHLYFYWYRQILGQKVEFLVSFYNNEISEKSEIFDDQFSVERPDGSNFTLKIRSTKLEDSAMYFCASKATSSYNSPLHFGNGTRLTVT.